This T cell receptor (beta chain) was sequenced in a study of cytomegalovirus exposure and HLA in healthy donors. The CDR3 has 14 residues. The germline gives CDR1 GTSNPN, CDR2 SVGIG (reference sequence). Trimming at V came to 6 bases and at J to 4 bases, leaving 10 bases not matched to a gene. With 60 Vbeta and 13 Jbeta primers, the PCR was carried out. TCRdb's table, derived via immunoSEQ multiplex PCR, lists solely in-frame clones and lacks some. The sample table includes some 200,000 clones. Turning to this clone: Its antigen is unidentified.

Study conclusions and caveats: In a later analysis, common viral pathogens appeared linked to several of the most significant clusters.

The receptor's source is a young woman in good health and CMV-seropositive. Sequencing used PBMCs. V gene TRBV30 combines with J gene TRBJ1-2; 8 bases line up with TRBD1. CDR3 sequence: CACRGQDLFYGYTF. The CDR3 DNA is TGTGCCTGCCGGGGACAGGATCTTTTCTATGGCTACACCTTC.